These 17 T cell receptor beta chains originate from one sample sequenced in a study of blood T cell repertoires in COVID-19. Assay: immunoSEQ multiplex PCR; the TCRdb copy retains only in-frame clones and omits some. The sample yields approximately 100,000 clones, about 88% seen once. The sequenced material came from peripheral blood. The receptors were sampled from a woman at least 80 years old with active COVID-19.

The chain carries TRBV6-1 and TRBJ2-1; 7 bases line up with TRBD2. In germline, CDR1 is MNHNS, CDR2 SASEGT. V was clipped by 2 bases and J by 0 bases; unmatched bases: 10. CDR3 length: 18 residues. Written as DNA, the CDR3 is TGTGCCAGCAGTGAAAGAGCGGGGACCCACTCCTCCTACAATGAGCAGTTCTTC. This encodes CASSERAGTHSSYNEQFF.

The chain recombines TRBV28 with TRBJ2-1, with 9 nucleotides matching TRBD1. The J segment lost 4 bases and the V segment lost 4 bases, leaving 11 bases of the junction unmatched. Germline assignment: CDR1 MDHEN and CDR2 SYDVKM. This CDR3 has 17 residues. The CDR3 sequence is CASSSPLDRGIYNEQFF. As DNA, the CDR3 is TGTGCCAGCAGTTCTCCCCTGGACAGGGGAATATACAATGAGCAGTTCTTC.

The chain links TRBV13 to TRBJ2-3; no reliable D call. V was trimmed by 2 bases and J by 4 bases, leaving 4 bases between them. Germline V gives CDR1 PRHDT, CDR2 FYEKMQ (reference sequence). The CDR3 runs 12 residues. The CDR3 DNA sequence: TGTGCCAGCAGCTTACCAGCAGATACGCAGTATTTT. It yields the protein CASSLPADTQYF.

Details on this clone: This CDR3 is also generated by other DNA sequences in the sample. The chain couples TRBV6-5 to TRBJ1-1; D remains unclear. The V end was cut by 8 bases, the J end by 1 base, with 8 bases between. Germline V lookup: CDR1 MNHEY, CDR2 SVGAGI. The CDR3 totals 12 residues. Here the CDR3 reads CASRRGNTEAFF. CDR3 coding DNA: TGTGCCAGCCGACGGGGGAACACTGAAGCTTTCTTT.

This clone has only one observation. The chain joins TRBV19 to TRBJ1-2, with TRBD1 identical over 9 bases. The CDR3 runs 12 residues. Per the germline V gene, CDR1 is LNHDA and CDR2 is SQIVND (reference sequence). After removal of 10 bases from V and 3 bases from J, the junction contained 3 bases not matched to a gene. This chain's CDR3 is CATRQGDYGYTF. DNA for the CDR3: TGTGCCACCAGACAGGGGGACTATGGCTACACCTTC.

This chain uses TRBV28 with TRBJ2-4; D possibly corresponds to TRBD1 (6 bases). The germline V and J ends were trimmed by 2 bases and 0 bases, with 8 bases remaining between them. CDR3 length: 15 amino acids. Germline lookup yields CDR1 MDHEN and CDR2 SYDVKM. The CDR3 reads CASSLRTVAKNIQYF. Here the CDR3 DNA reads TGTGCCAGCAGTTTAAGGACAGTAGCCAAAAACATTCAGTACTTC.

The rearrangement uses TRBV19 and TRBJ1-5; 8 bases are a match to TRBD1. Trimming at V came to 3 bases and at J to 11 bases, leaving 9 bases not matched to a gene. The CDR3 has 14 residues. CDR1 and CDR2 from the germline V gene are LNHDA and SQIVND (reference sequence). The CDR3 region has the DNA TGTGCCAGTAGTATGTCAGGGGGCTATAGGGCCCAGCATTTT. Its translation is CASSMSGGYRAQHF.

This clone was picked up one time. The chain uses TRBV6-5 and TRBJ2-7; 9 nucleotides agree with TRBD1. Germline trimming cut 6 bases from V and 3 bases from J; bases unmatched to any gene: 6. The CDR3 is 14 amino acids. Germline V gene data show CDR1 as MNHEY and CDR2 as SVGAGI. CDR3 loop: CASRGGQGNYEQYF. The CDR3 coding sequence is TGTGCCAGCAGGGGGGGACAGGGAAACTACGAGCAGTACTTC.

The V call is TRBV19, the J call TRBJ1-1; D is unclear. The CDR3 loop spans 16 amino acids. Germline V gene data show CDR1 as LNHDA and CDR2 as SQIVND (reference sequence). V lost 0 bases, J lost 0 bases, and 11 bases lay in between. CDR3 bases: TGTGCCAGTAGTATAGACGTCCGTGCAGTGAACACTGAAGCTTTCTTT. Its translation is CASSIDVRAVNTEAFF.

The chain recombines TRBV19 with TRBJ2-3; 10 bases align to TRBD2. CDR1 is LNHDA and CDR2 is SQIVND in the germline V gene (reference sequence). CDR3 length: 15 amino acids. Unmatched junction bases numbered 5, after V lost 4 bases and J lost 4 bases. This chain's CDR3 is CASSTGTSAADTQYF. CDR3 bases: TGTGCCAGTAGTACTGGGACTAGCGCGGCAGATACGCAGTATTTT.

V is TRBV18 and J is TRBJ2-1; possibly TRBD2 for D (5 bases). CDR1 is KGHSH and CDR2 is LQKENI in the germline V gene. Trimming cost V 2 bases and J 7 bases, with 12 bases left between them. This CDR3 is 14 amino acids long. For the CDR3, the DNA is TGTGCCAGCTCACCAGCGCTTGGGGAGAATGAGCAGTTCTTC. It is translated as CASSPALGENEQFF.

The V gene is TRBV5-1, the J gene TRBJ2-3, with 11 positions matching TRBD2. Unmatched junction bases numbered 4, after V lost 7 bases and J lost 3 bases. CDR1 is SGHRS, CDR2 YFSETQ, per germline. The CDR3 is made up of 14 amino acids. Written as DNA, the CDR3 is TGCGCCAGCGCCACTAGCGGGAGTACAGATACGCAGTATTTT. This sequence encodes CASATSGSTDTQYF.

The rearrangement uses TRBV7-9 and TRBJ1-1; a weak D match, TRBD1 (5 bases). The germline V gene encodes CDR1 SEHNR and CDR2 FQNEAQ (reference sequence). There are 16 residues in the CDR3. V dropped 4 bases and J dropped 2 bases, with 17 bases sitting between them. As DNA, the CDR3 is TGTGCCAGCAGCTCTCCCTGGCAGGGTTTAAACACTGAAGCTTTCTTT. Translated, it gives CASSSPWQGLNTEAFF.

This chain connects TRBV5-1 to TRBJ2-5; 14 bases are shared with TRBD2. The germline gives CDR1 SGHRS, CDR2 YFSETQ. The V gene end was trimmed by 4 bases and the J gene end by 1 base; junction bases not matched to a gene: 3. The length of the CDR3 is 16 residues. The DNA of the CDR3 is TGCGCCAGCAGCCCGGGGACTAGCGGGAGCCAAGAGACCCAGTACTTC. It translates to CASSPGTSGSQETQYF.

V gene TRBV2 combines with J gene TRBJ2-5; 9 nucleotides line up with TRBD2. The V segment lost 6 bases and the J segment 5 bases; nucleotides outside the gene matches: 7. The germline V gene encodes CDR1 SNHLY and CDR2 FYNNEI. The CDR3 totals 14 residues. The CDR3 DNA reads as TGTGCCAGCAGCTTTGGACTAGCGAGGGAGACCCAGTACTTC. Translated, it gives CASSFGLARETQYF.

The rearrangement joins TRBV7-2 to TRBJ2-3; D possibly corresponds to TRBD2 (5 bases). V lost 1 base, J lost 7 bases, and 9 bases lay in between. In germline, CDR1 is SGHTA, CDR2 FQGNSA. This CDR3 spans 13 amino acids. The CDR3 reads CASSLGTSNTQYF. For the CDR3, the DNA is TGTGCCAGCAGCTTAGGGACTTCCAATACGCAGTATTTT.

This clone appeared a single time. This chain connects TRBV20-1 to TRBJ2-7; no clear D gene. There are 12 residues in the CDR3. CDR1 and CDR2 (germline): DFQATT, SNEGSKA (reference sequence). Trimming took 3 bases from V and 6 from J, leaving 12 bases between them. The chain's CDR3 is CSASRGDLEQYF. The CDR3 DNA reads TGCAGTGCTAGTAGAGGAGACCTCGAGCAGTACTTC.